This T cell receptor (beta chain) originates from a study of blood T cell repertoires in COVID-19. At the level of the study: Acute and convalescent COVID-19 specimens originated in the United States, Italy and Spain. Nucleic acid was either cDNA or gDNA, and it came from T cells, B-cell-depleted T cells, or PBMCs.

In the authors' workflow: Amplification of reference gene primers was used by the study to estimate nucleated cell counts. Only in-frame clones appear in the TCRdb table, and some are missing; sequencing was by immunoSEQ multiplex PCR. V, J and clone size were drawn from that table, and D and trimming were deduced from the DNA. The data contain under 200,000 clones, around 88% of them singletons. CDR3 size: 15 residues. Unmatched junction bases numbered 7, after V lost 0 bases and J lost 6 bases. CDR1 and CDR2 (germline): SGDLS, YYNGEE. Participant-given clinical history determined each cohort assignment. This clone appeared once.

The chain carries TRBV9 and TRBJ2-7; 9 bases align to TRBD2. The sequenced sample was PBMCs or T cells enriched from blood (not recorded which). The TCR was taken from a man aged 40-55 years with acute COVID-19. The CDR3 DNA reads as TGTGCCAGCAGCGTAGAGGCGGGAGGGCCCTCCGAGCAGTACTTC. Translated, it gives CASSVEAGGPSEQYF.